This TCR beta chain was identified in a study of blood T cell repertoires in COVID-19. Study-wide context: The study drew acute and convalescent COVID-19 samples from the United States, Italy and Spain. T cells, B-cell-depleted T cells, or PBMCs supplied cDNA or gDNA.

The CDR3 has 13 residues. The V gene end was trimmed by 10 bases and the J gene end by 4 bases; junction bases not matched to a gene: 6. The germline V gene has CDR1 WNHNN and CDR2 SYGVQD (reference sequence). Enrollment of patients from Seattle took place during active infection, with longitudinal follow-up. Data came from immunoSEQ multiplex PCR; TCRdb stores just in-frame clones and leaves some out. The sample consists of about 480,000 clones, about 89% of them appearing once. This sequence joins TRBV10-1 and TRBJ2-1; 8 positions agree with TRBD1. Material: peripheral blood. The TCR was taken from a woman in her forties or fifties with COVID-19, enrolled during active disease. DNA for the CDR3: TGCGCCACTCCGGGACAGGAGTACAATGAGCAGTTCTTC. This encodes CATPGQEYNEQFF.